This is a list of T cell receptor beta chains from one sample in a study of T cell repertoires in cytomegalovirus infection. No antigen has been assigned to these receptors. TCRdb passed the reads through MiXCR, listing each CDR3 protein once. The table lists around 71,000 distinct CDR3 sequences, more than 20% of them singletons, with roughly 62% in the top ten. The sequencing used CD8+ T cells from cultured PBMCs, collected from culture after CMV antigen stimulation. The receptor set was obtained from a human donor in good health (CMV status not recorded). Some clones in this sample may be carry-over from other donors' samples. CDR3s include the opening cysteine and the closing phenylalanine or tryptophan. The order of the fields is D gene, V gene, clone size, J gene, CDR3 protein, CDR3 DNA. D genes are given only for firm matches. A row's size may be missing; if present it is once, few, many or a size class.

d_gene: TRBD1; v_gene: TRBV4-2; abundance: few; j_gene: TRBJ1-1; CDR3aa: CASSQGYRGMNTEAFF; CDR3nt: TGTGCCAGCAGCCAAGGTTACAGGGGCATGAACACTGAAGCTTTCTTT
d_gene: TRBD1; v_gene: TRBV29-1; abundance: NA; j_gene: TRBJ2-1; CDR3aa: CSVTLQGDSEQFF; CDR3nt: TGCAGCGTTACCCTACAGGGGGATAGTGAGCAGTTCTTC
d_gene: NA; v_gene: TRBV7-6; abundance: few; j_gene: TRBJ1-5; CDR3aa: CASSLGGGLYNNQPQHF; CDR3nt: TGTGCCAGCAGCTTAGGTGGGGGACTTTATAACAATCAGCCCCAGCATTTT
d_gene: NA; v_gene: TRBV10-2; abundance: NA; j_gene: TRBJ2-7; CDR3aa: CASGGQQYF; CDR3nt: TGCGCCAGCGGGGGACAGCAGTACTTC
d_gene: TRBD1; v_gene: TRBV7-2; abundance: many; j_gene: TRBJ1-1; CDR3aa: CASSLGQGTWEAFF; CDR3nt: TGTGCCAGCAGCCTCGGACAGGGGACCTGGGAAGCTTTCTTT
d_gene: TRBD2; v_gene: TRBV28; abundance: few; j_gene: TRBJ2-3; CDR3aa: CASKVIAGTDTQYF; CDR3nt: TGTGCCAGCAAAGTTATAGCGGGGACAGATACGCAGTATTTT
d_gene: NA; v_gene: TRBV15; abundance: NA; j_gene: TRBJ2-7; CDR3aa: CATSRGARGSSYEQYF; CDR3nt: TGTGCCACCAGCAGAGGTGCGCGGGGCAGCTCCTACGAGCAGTACTTC
d_gene: NA; v_gene: TRBV7-9; abundance: few; j_gene: TRBJ2-7; CDR3aa: CASSFGRYEQYF; CDR3nt: TGTGCCAGCAGCTTCGGACGTTACGAGCAGTACTTC
d_gene: NA; v_gene: TRBV27; abundance: few; j_gene: TRBJ1-2; CDR3aa: CASSSNHGYTF; CDR3nt: TGTGCCAGCAGTTCTAACCACGGCTACACCTTC
d_gene: TRBD2; v_gene: TRBV7-2; abundance: medium-sized; j_gene: TRBJ2-3; CDR3aa: CASSPDSGGASDTQYF; CDR3nt: TGTGCCAGCAGCCCCGATAGCGGGGGGGCCTCAGATACGCAGTATTTT
d_gene: NA; v_gene: TRBV12-5; abundance: NA; j_gene: TRBJ2-1; CDR3aa: CASELQGYNEQFF; CDR3nt: TGTGCTAGTGAACTACAGGGTTACAATGAGCAGTTCTTC
d_gene: NA; v_gene: TRBV12-3/TRBV12-4; abundance: NA; j_gene: TRBJ1-2; CDR3aa: CASSPHRANYGYTF; CDR3nt: TGTGCCAGCAGCCCCCACAGGGCTAACTATGGCTACACCTTC
d_gene: TRBD1; v_gene: TRBV19; abundance: NA; j_gene: TRBJ2-7; CDR3aa: CASGQDETYEQYF; CDR3nt: TGTGCCAGCGGACAGGACGAAACCTACGAGCAGTACTTC
d_gene: NA; v_gene: TRBV7-9; abundance: NA; j_gene: TRBJ2-1; CDR3aa: CASSLPSHSSYNEQFF; CDR3nt: TGTGCCAGCAGCCTCCCTAGTCATAGCTCCTACAATGAGCAGTTCTTC
d_gene: TRBD1; v_gene: TRBV6-2/TRBV6-3; abundance: few; j_gene: TRBJ1-1; CDR3aa: CASSIGGSAEAFF; CDR3nt: TGTGCCAGCAGCATAGGGGGCAGCGCTGAAGCTTTCTTT
d_gene: NA; v_gene: TRBV11-2; abundance: NA; j_gene: TRBJ2-2; CDR3aa: CASSLDLGQFLGGELFF; CDR3nt: TGTGCCAGCAGCTTAGATCTCGGACAGTTCCTAGGCGGGGAGCTGTTTTTT
d_gene: NA; v_gene: TRBV11-2; abundance: NA; j_gene: TRBJ2-3; CDR3aa: CASNTDTQYF; CDR3nt: TGTGCCAGCAACACAGATACGCAGTATTTT
d_gene: NA; v_gene: TRBV4-1; abundance: NA; j_gene: TRBJ1-1; CDR3aa: CASSQDSGRGAFF; CDR3nt: TGCGCCAGCAGCCAAGATTCGGGCAGGGGCGCTTTCTTT
d_gene: NA; v_gene: TRBV10-1; abundance: NA; j_gene: TRBJ1-1; CDR3aa: CASSESRILRRGTEAFF; CDR3nt: TGCGCCAGCAGTGAGTCTAGGATATTGAGGAGGGGCACTGAAGCTTTCTTT
d_gene: NA; v_gene: TRBV6-5; abundance: few; j_gene: TRBJ2-2; CDR3aa: CATQISDANTGELFF; CDR3nt: TGTGCCACCCAGATCTCCGATGCGAACACCGGGGAGCTGTTTTTT
d_gene: NA; v_gene: TRBV4-1; abundance: NA; j_gene: TRBJ2-7; CDR3aa: CASSQELAYEQYF; CDR3nt: TGCGCCAGCAGCCAAGAGTTGGCCTACGAGCAGTACTTC
d_gene: TRBD2; v_gene: TRBV12-3/TRBV12-4; abundance: few; j_gene: TRBJ2-5; CDR3aa: CASSFIRGTSAKETQYF; CDR3nt: TGTGCCAGCAGTTTCATACGAGGGACTAGCGCGAAGGAGACCCAGTACTTC
d_gene: TRBD1; v_gene: TRBV4-1; abundance: NA; j_gene: TRBJ1-1; CDR3aa: CASSQVGTVNTEAFF; CDR3nt: TGCGCCAGCAGCCAAGTCGGGACAGTGAACACTGAAGCTTTCTTT
d_gene: TRBD2; v_gene: TRBV12-3/TRBV12-4; abundance: few; j_gene: TRBJ2-3; CDR3aa: CASLAGGPDTQYF; CDR3nt: TGTGCCAGCCTCGCGGGGGGGCCGGATACGCAGTATTTT
d_gene: NA; v_gene: TRBV7-9; abundance: NA; j_gene: TRBJ2-7; CDR3aa: CASIHIEQGYYEQYF; CDR3nt: TGTGCCAGCATCCACATCGAACAGGGATACTACGAGCAGTACTTC
d_gene: NA; v_gene: TRBV7-9; abundance: few; j_gene: TRBJ2-2; CDR3aa: CASSSPGLNTGELFF; CDR3nt: TGTGCCAGCAGCTCGCCGGGGCTGAACACCGGGGAGCTGTTTTTT
d_gene: TRBD1; v_gene: TRBV7-2; abundance: few; j_gene: TRBJ2-7; CDR3aa: CASSSRPRSGGVGYEQYF; CDR3nt: TGTGCCAGCAGCTCCCGGCCCCGTTCAGGGGGCGTAGGTTACGAGCAGTACTTC
d_gene: NA; v_gene: TRBV4-1; abundance: few; j_gene: TRBJ2-1; CDR3aa: CASSQEDGYNEQFF; CDR3nt: TGCGCCAGCAGCCAAGAGGACGGATACAATGAGCAGTTCTTC
d_gene: NA; v_gene: TRBV27; abundance: NA; j_gene: TRBJ1-6; CDR3aa: CASRQSGRSSNSPLHF; CDR3nt: TGTGCCAGCAGGCAATCGGGCAGGTCGAGTAATTCACCCCTCCACTTT
d_gene: TRBD2; v_gene: TRBV4-3; abundance: NA; j_gene: TRBJ2-7; CDR3aa: CASSHLAGGPPYEQYF; CDR3nt: TGCGCCAGCAGCCATCTAGCGGGGGGTCCCCCCTACGAGCAGTACTTC
d_gene: TRBD2; v_gene: TRBV6-5; abundance: NA; j_gene: TRBJ2-2; CDR3aa: CASSYLRQGGTGELFF; CDR3nt: TGTGCCAGCAGTTACCTGCGGCAGGGAGGGACCGGGGAGCTGTTTTTT
d_gene: TRBD2; v_gene: TRBV4-1; abundance: NA; j_gene: TRBJ2-1; CDR3aa: CASSQDSGGGGEQFF; CDR3nt: TGCGCCAGCAGCCAAGATAGCGGGGGGGGCGGTGAGCAGTTCTTC
d_gene: NA; v_gene: TRBV7-2; abundance: NA; j_gene: TRBJ1-6; CDR3aa: CASSPLWEPSSYNSPLHF; CDR3nt: TGTGCCAGCAGCCCCCTTTGGGAACCCAGCTCCTATAATTCACCCCTCCACTTT
d_gene: TRBD1; v_gene: TRBV7-3; abundance: few; j_gene: TRBJ2-4; CDR3aa: CASSQRQGGDIQYF; CDR3nt: TGTGCCAGCAGCCAGAGACAGGGGGGGGACATTCAGTACTTC
d_gene: TRBD2; v_gene: TRBV5-6; abundance: NA; j_gene: TRBJ2-5; CDR3aa: CASSLALAGGPQETQYF; CDR3nt: TGTGCCAGCAGCTTGGCCCTAGCGGGGGGACCGCAAGAGACCCAGTACTTC
d_gene: TRBD1; v_gene: TRBV7-2; abundance: NA; j_gene: TRBJ1-2; CDR3aa: CASSSVTGTGFGYTF; CDR3nt: TGTGCCAGCAGCTCAGTAACCGGGACAGGGTTTGGCTACACCTTC
d_gene: TRBD2; v_gene: TRBV7-6; abundance: few; j_gene: TRBJ2-7; CDR3aa: CASSEGLAGSYEQYF; CDR3nt: TGTGCTAGCAGCGAAGGACTAGCGGGGTCCTACGAGCAGTACTTC
d_gene: NA; v_gene: TRBV7-9; abundance: NA; j_gene: TRBJ1-2; CDR3aa: CASSLGVEDGYTF; CDR3nt: TGTGCCAGCAGCTTAGGGGTAGAGGATGGCTACACCTTC
d_gene: TRBD1; v_gene: TRBV9; abundance: few; j_gene: TRBJ1-2; CDR3aa: CASSVTGEGGYTF; CDR3nt: TGTGCCAGCAGCGTGACAGGGGAGGGAGGCTACACCTTC
d_gene: TRBD1; v_gene: TRBV11-2; abundance: NA; j_gene: TRBJ1-1; CDR3aa: CASSLDLNRGVAFF; CDR3nt: TGTGCCAGCAGCTTAGATCTAAACAGGGGAGTAGCTTTCTTT
d_gene: NA; v_gene: TRBV7-8; abundance: NA; j_gene: TRBJ2-1; CDR3aa: CASSNAQRWDWGANEQFF; CDR3nt: TGTGCCAGCAGCAACGCCCAAAGATGGGACTGGGGGGCAAATGAGCAGTTCTTC
d_gene: TRBD2; v_gene: TRBV13; abundance: NA; j_gene: TRBJ2-3; CDR3aa: CASSSRTSEPYF; CDR3nt: TGTGCCAGCAGCTCCAGGACTAGCGAACCGTATTTT
d_gene: NA; v_gene: TRBV7-9; abundance: NA; j_gene: TRBJ2-5; CDR3aa: CASSLAVSTETQYF; CDR3nt: TGTGCCAGCAGCTTAGCGGTTTCTACGGAGACCCAGTACTTC
d_gene: NA; v_gene: TRBV11-2; abundance: NA; j_gene: TRBJ1-4; CDR3aa: CASSLRGAGGNEKLFF; CDR3nt: TGTGCCAGCAGCCTACGTGGTGCGGGCGGTAATGAAAAACTGTTTTTT
d_gene: NA; v_gene: TRBV20-1; abundance: NA; j_gene: TRBJ2-1; CDR3aa: CSATARGPSYNEQFF; CDR3nt: TGCAGTGCGACAGCCAGGGGACCTAGCTACAATGAGCAGTTCTTC
d_gene: TRBD1; v_gene: TRBV7-9; abundance: NA; j_gene: TRBJ2-2; CDR3aa: CASSFGQASNTGELFF; CDR3nt: TGTGCCAGCAGCTTCGGACAGGCGTCGAACACCGGGGAGCTGTTTTTT
d_gene: TRBD1; v_gene: TRBV7-2; abundance: NA; j_gene: TRBJ1-4; CDR3aa: CASSLNRGTNEKLFF; CDR3nt: TGTGCCAGCAGCCTAAACAGGGGGACAAATGAAAAACTGTTTTTT
d_gene: NA; v_gene: TRBV10-3; abundance: few; j_gene: TRBJ2-7; CDR3aa: CAISDFYEQYF; CDR3nt: TGTGCCATCAGTGACTTCTACGAGCAGTACTTC